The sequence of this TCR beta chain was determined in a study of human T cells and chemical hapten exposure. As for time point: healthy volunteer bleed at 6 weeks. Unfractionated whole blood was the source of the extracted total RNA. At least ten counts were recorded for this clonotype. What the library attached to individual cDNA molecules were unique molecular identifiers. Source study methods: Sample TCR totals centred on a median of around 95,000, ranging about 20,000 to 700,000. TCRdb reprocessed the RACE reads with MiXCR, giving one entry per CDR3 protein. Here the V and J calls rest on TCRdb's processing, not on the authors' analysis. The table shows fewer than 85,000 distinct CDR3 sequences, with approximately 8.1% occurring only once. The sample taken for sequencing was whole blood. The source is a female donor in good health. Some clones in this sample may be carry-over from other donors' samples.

The CDR3 DNA reads as TGTGCCAGCAGCTTAGGGACAGGGCTTAGCACAGATACGCAGTATTTT. The encoded protein is CASSLGTGLSTDTQYF. J is TRBJ2-3 and V is TRBV7-2; TRBD1 agrees at 8 bases. CDR1 and CDR2 (germline): SGHTA, FQGNSA. Trimming took 1 base from V and 0 from J; bases not matched to a gene: 3. The CDR3 extends over 16 amino acids. Complete variable domain (other parts from reference TRBV7-2 and TRBJ2-3): GAGVSQSPSNKVTEKGKDVELRCDPISGHTALYWYRQSLGQGLEFLIYFQGNSAPDKSGLPSDRFSAERTGGSVSTLTIQRTQQEDSAVYLCASSLGTGLSTDTQYFGPGTRLTVL.